Following are 30 T cell receptor beta chains from one sample sequenced in a study of identical twins (TCRdb year 2016). The protocol used for the library was 5' RACE. Sequencing instrument: Illumina HiSeq 2000. The public sequencing data were trimmed at Q25 with fastp and processed into clonotypes with MiXCR by TCRdb, which kept only in-frame beta chains. Under each unique CDR3 protein, matching rows form one entry showing the most common genes and DNA. Recorded for this sample are some 710,000 distinct CDR3 sequences; around 6.1% of them occurred a single time. The ten largest account for 1.5% to 2% of the sample. What was sequenced was naive T cells sorted from blood. According to the study, the label for this sample's cell subset or site signals: cells isolated with a human naive T-cell isolation kit. The receptors originated from a young man in good health.

This clonotype was seen a handful of times. The V gene is TRBV5-1, the J gene TRBJ1-5, with D uncertain. The germline V and J ends were trimmed by 0 bases and 5 bases, with 6 bases remaining between them. The CDR3 covers 13 residues. CDR1 SGHRS and CDR2 YFSETQ come from the germline V gene. The CDR3 loop is CASSLAIDQPQHF. CDR3 DNA: TGCGCCAGCAGCTTGGCCATCGATCAGCCCCAGCATTTT.

The chain recombines TRBV12-3 or TRBV12-4 with TRBJ2-1; D gene ambiguous. This CDR3 contains 13 residues. Trimming shortened V by 7 bases and J by 1 base, and 8 bases separated the two germline ends. The CDR3 protein is CASNLGSYNEQFF. The CDR3 coding sequence is TGTGCCAGCAATCTGGGTTCCTACAATGAGCAGTTCTTC.

This clonotype has at least ten counts. This chain links TRBV5-1 with TRBJ1-1; D is undetermined. CDR1 SGHRS and CDR2 YFSETQ come from the germline V gene. V dropped 2 bases and J dropped 0 bases, with 5 bases sitting between them. The CDR3 consists of 13 residues. The CDR3 coding sequence is TGCGCCAGCAGCTTCCAGGTGAACACTGAAGCTTTCTTT. Its translation: CASSFQVNTEAFF. The variable domain in full, completed from reference TRBV5-1 and TRBJ1-1, reads KAGVTQTPRYLIKTRGQQVTLSCSPISGHRSVSWYQQTPGQGLQFLFEYFSETQRNKGNFPGRFSGRQFSNSRSEMNVSTLELGDSALYLCASSFQVNTEAFFGQGTRLTVV.

This clonotype was recorded a few times. This chain connects TRBV12-3 or TRBV12-4 to TRBJ2-1, with D perhaps matching TRBD2 (6 bases). The CDR3 sequence is 15 residues long. V was pared by 5 bases and J by 0 bases, with 11 bases between. The CDR3 loop reads CASSRLVISYNEQFF. In nucleotides, the CDR3 is TGTGCCAGCAGTCGACTAGTTATCTCCTACAATGAGCAGTTCTTC.

Ten or more counts support this clonotype. The chain employs TRBV5-1 and TRBJ2-3; D is ambiguous. Trimming shortened V by 3 bases and J by 3 bases, and 11 bases separated the two germline ends. The CDR3 sequence is 14 residues long. Germline V gene data show CDR1 as SGHRS and CDR2 as YFSETQ. The CDR3: CASSSQDRTDTQYF. For the CDR3, the DNA is TGCGCCAGCAGCTCTCAAGATAGGACAGATACGCAGTATTTT.

This clonotype was seen ten or more times. CDR3 protein: CASGDLSGETQYF. The CDR3 DNA sequence: TGTGCCAGTGGGGACTTGAGCGGGGAGACCCAGTACTTC. The V call is TRBV12-3 or TRBV12-4, the J call TRBJ2-5; tentative D call: TRBD2 (6 bases). This CDR3 is 13 amino acids long. Trimming shortened V by 9 bases and J by 5 bases, and 16 bases separated the two germline ends.

This clonotype has ten or more counts. The chain employs TRBV5-1 and TRBJ2-1; maybe TRBD1 (6 bases). With 0 bases removed from V and 10 bases from J, the gap between germline ends came to 11 bases. The CDR3 covers 13 residues. From germline, CDR1 is SGHRS and CDR2 YFSETQ. CDR3 region: CASSLDRVGEQFF. The CDR3 DNA sequence: TGCGCCAGCAGCTTGGACAGGGTAGGGGAGCAGTTCTTC.

The table lists this clonotype with many counts. The chain carries TRBV20-1 and TRBJ2-1; no clear D. The CDR3 extends over 13 amino acids. The V end was cut by 3 bases, the J end by 3 bases, with 9 bases between. The germline CDR1 and CDR2 sequences are DFQATT and SNEGSKA (reference sequence). The CDR3 is CSASSPNYNEQFF. In DNA, the CDR3 is TGCAGTGCTAGTTCCCCCAACTACAATGAGCAGTTCTTC.

This clonotype was observed a handful of times. The chain is built from TRBV20-1 and TRBJ2-1; TRBD2 matches at 8 bases. The CDR3 consists of 18 residues. The trim removed 1 base at V and 0 bases at J, leaving 11 bases unmatched. CDR1 and CDR2 (germline): DFQATT, SNEGSKA (reference sequence). The CDR3 region is CSARGNSGETLSYNEQFF. Written as DNA, the CDR3 is TGCAGTGCTAGAGGGAATAGCGGGGAAACACTCTCCTACAATGAGCAGTTCTTC.

This clonotype was seen a few times. The chain has TRBV9 and TRBJ2-2, with 7 bases that match TRBD1. V was pared by 0 bases and J by 7 bases, with 3 bases of the junction left unmatched. CDR3 length equals 14 residues. CDR1 is SGDLS, CDR2 YYNGEE, per germline. CDR3: CASSVGQGDGELFF. The DNA for the CDR3 is TGTGCCAGCAGCGTAGGACAGGGCGACGGGGAGCTGTTTTTT.

The rearrangement joins TRBV20-1 to TRBJ2-3; 12 bases are a match to TRBD2. From germline, CDR1 is DFQATT and CDR2 SNEGSKA (reference sequence). J gave up 3 bases and V 6 bases, and 4 bases lay outside the gene matches. The CDR3 has 14 residues. Here the CDR3 reads CSAKTSGSTDTQYF. DNA of the CDR3: TGCAGTGCAAAGACTAGCGGGAGTACAGATACGCAGTATTTT.

This clonotype occurred a few times. The chain couples TRBV6-1 to TRBJ2-6, with TRBD1 matching over 8 bases. CDR1 and CDR2 from the germline V gene are MNHNS and SASEGT. The trim removed 6 bases at V and 1 base at J, leaving 5 bases unmatched. The CDR3 spans 16 residues. The CDR3 loop is CASRTGDASGANVLTF. CDR3 sequence (DNA): TGTGCCAGCAGGACAGGGGACGCATCTGGGGCCAACGTCCTGACTTTC.

In this sample, this clonotype turned up many times. The genes are TRBV29-1 and TRBJ2-6; D perhaps matches TRBD1 (6 bases). Per germline, CDR1 SQVTM and CDR2 ANQGSEA. V gave up 6 bases and J gave up 0 bases, with 15 bases separating them. The CDR3 covers 16 residues. The CDR3 sequence is CSVKTGPSSGANVLTF. The CDR3 DNA is TGCAGCGTCAAGACAGGCCCCAGCTCTGGGGCCAACGTCCTGACTTTC.

J is TRBJ2-7 and V is TRBV11-2; TRBD1 aligns across 11 bases. The length of the CDR3 is 16 residues. Germline CDR1 SGHAT, CDR2 FQNNGV. V gave up 5 bases and J gave up 1 base; unmatched junction bases: 7. The CDR3 DNA reads as TGTGCCAGCAGCCCCTCGGGACAGGGGGTTTCCTACGAGCAGTACTTC. Its translation: CASSPSGQGVSYEQYF.

This clonotype was counted ten times or more. V and J are TRBV2 and TRBJ2-2, with D possibly TRBD2 on 5 matching bases. Trimming pared 7 bases from V and 3 bases from J, leaving 9 bases between. Germline V CDR1 and CDR2: SNHLY, FYNNEI. This CDR3 has 13 residues. The CDR3 sequence: CASNKDYTGELFF. DNA of the CDR3: TGTGCCAGCAATAAGGACTACACCGGGGAGCTGTTTTTT.

The genes are TRBV7-2 and TRBJ2-7; TRBD2 matches at 13 bases. CDR3 size: 15 residues. Trimming cost V 3 bases and J 3 bases; bases outside gene matches: 2. CDR1 and CDR2 (germline): SGHTA, FQGNSA. The DNA of the CDR3 is TGTGCCAGCAGCTTGACTAGCGGGAGGCGCTACGAGCAGTACTTC. Encoded protein: CASSLTSGRRYEQYF.

This clonotype was counted ten times or more. The rearrangement joins TRBV9 to TRBJ1-3, with D tentatively TRBD1 (5 bases). With 0 bases removed from V and 4 bases from J, the gap between germline ends came to 5 bases. Germline assignment: CDR1 SGDLS and CDR2 YYNGEE. CDR3 length: 13 residues. The CDR3 protein is CASSVEGGNTIYF. The CDR3 DNA reads as TGTGCCAGCAGCGTAGAGGGGGGAAACACCATATATTTT.

This chain uses TRBV20-1 with TRBJ2-1; 11 bases match TRBD2. V lost 2 bases, J lost 10 bases, and 10 bases stayed unmatched. The length of the CDR3 is 15 residues. Germline-derived CDR1 and CDR2 are DFQATT and SNEGSKA (reference sequence). The CDR3 spells CSARPIAGGPGEQFF. The CDR3 DNA reads as TGCAGTGCTAGACCTATAGCGGGAGGGCCTGGCGAGCAGTTCTTC.

As DNA, the CDR3 is TGTGCCAGCAGTCCAGGACCTACAGGGGGCAATGAGCAGTTCTTC. It is translated as CASSPGPTGGNEQFF. This chain uses TRBV6-1 with TRBJ2-1, with 8 bases identical to TRBD1. Germline CDR1 and CDR2: MNHNS and SASEGT. CDR3 length equals 15 residues. Trimming at V came to 5 bases and at J to 6 bases, leaving 9 bases not matched to a gene.

This clonotype came up many times. This CDR3 reads CASSIRVSEQYF. The DNA of the CDR3 is TGTGCCAGCAGTATCAGGGTTTCCGAGCAGTACTTC. This chain links TRBV7-2 with TRBJ2-7, with D tentatively TRBD1 (5 bases). CDR3 size: 12 residues. Per germline, CDR1 SGHTA and CDR2 FQGNSA. The germline V and J ends were trimmed by 6 bases and 6 bases, with 12 bases remaining between them.

The chain couples TRBV29-1 to TRBJ2-7; D is perhaps TRBD2 (5 bases). The CDR3 has 12 amino acids. Deletions cut 7 bases from V and 3 bases from J, with 13 bases between. Germline assignment: CDR1 SQVTM and CDR2 ANQGSEA. Written as DNA, the CDR3 is TGCAGCGCCTACGAGGGCCGCTACGAGCAGTACTTC. This gives the protein CSAYEGRYEQYF.

The chain combines TRBV7-2 with TRBJ2-7; D is uncertain. Germline assignment: CDR1 SGHTA and CDR2 FQGNSA. Deletions cut 2 bases from V and 0 bases from J, with 8 bases between. The CDR3 covers 14 residues. CDR3 in amino acids: CASSLLASSYEQYF. The CDR3 nucleotides are TGTGCCAGCAGCTTATTGGCTAGCTCCTACGAGCAGTACTTC.

This clonotype was counted between two and nine times. V and J are TRBV7-3 and TRBJ2-7; 8 bases agree with TRBD2. Germline CDR1 is SGHTA and CDR2 is FQGTGA. CDR3 length: 15 amino acids. The J segment lost 6 bases and the V segment lost 5 bases, leaving 12 bases of the junction unmatched. As DNA, the CDR3 is TGTGCCAGCAGCACCCATAGCGGGATAGAGGGCGAGCAGTACTTC. This encodes CASSTHSGIEGEQYF.

This clonotype was recorded many times. The V and J genes are TRBV5-1 and TRBJ1-5; D uncertain. This CDR3 is 16 amino acids long. The V gene lost 0 bases and the J gene lost 9 bases, with 19 bases spanning the gap. Germline V gives CDR1 SGHRS, CDR2 YFSETQ. As DNA, the CDR3 is TGCGCCAGCAGCTTGGTATCGGGCAGTTATAGGTGGCCCCAGCATTTT. It is translated as CASSLVSGSYRWPQHF. Variable domain in full (rest from reference TRBV5-1 and TRBJ1-5): KAGVTQTPRYLIKTRGQQVTLSCSPISGHRSVSWYQQTPGQGLQFLFEYFSETQRNKGNFPGRFSGRQFSNSRSEMNVSTLELGDSALYLCASSLVSGSYRWPQHFGDGTRLSIL.

V and J are TRBV6-1 and TRBJ2-1; D is possibly TRBD2 (5 bases). This CDR3 is 14 amino acids long. Germline V gives CDR1 MNHNS, CDR2 SASEGT. Trimming removed 8 bases from V and 6 bases from J, with 17 bases in between. The chain's CDR3 is CASRWTSGVNEQFF. CDR3 nucleotides: TGTGCCAGCCGATGGACCTCCGGGGTCAATGAGCAGTTCTTC.

This clonotype was seen a handful of times. The chain is built from TRBV4-1 and TRBJ2-3, with D possibly matching TRBD1 (6 bases). V lost 3 bases and J 3 bases, leaving 10 bases between the germline ends. The CDR3 length is 14 residues. In germline, CDR1 is MGHRA, CDR2 YSYEKL. The CDR3 DNA reads TGCGCCAGCAGCCAGGGACAAGTGACAGATACGCAGTATTTT. This gives the protein CASSQGQVTDTQYF.

This clonotype was seen a handful of times. The chain combines TRBV12-3 or TRBV12-4 with TRBJ1-2; D is uncertain. The CDR3 is 11 residues long. Trimming removed 3 bases from V and 8 bases from J, with 7 bases in between. The CDR3 DNA follows: TGTGCCAGCAGTTTCATTGGAGGCTACACCTTC. Protein: CASSFIGGYTF.

This clonotype came up many times. V and J are TRBV5-5 and TRBJ1-4; D is unclear. CDR1 is SGHKS and CDR2 is YYEKEE in the germline V gene (reference sequence). The germline V and J ends were trimmed by 3 bases and 7 bases, with 16 bases remaining between them. The CDR3 runs to 15 residues. In DNA form, the CDR3 reads TGTGCCAGCAGCTCACCTGAGTCGGGTCGTGAAAAACTGTTTTTT. Amino acid sequence: CASSSPESGREKLFF. Drawing the rest from reference TRBV5-5 and TRBJ1-4, the complete variable domain is DAGVTQSPTHLIKTRGQQVTLRCSPISGHKSVSWYQQVLGQGPQFIFQYYEKEERGRGNFPDRFSARQFPNYSSELNVNALLLGDSALYLCASSSPESGREKLFFGSGTQLSVL.

This clonotype was detected only a few times. This chain joins TRBV2 and TRBJ2-7; perhaps D is TRBD1 or TRBD2 (5 bases each). The V end was cut by 7 bases, the J end by 2 bases, with 15 bases between. The CDR3 covers 14 residues. CDR1 and CDR2 (germline): SNHLY, FYNNEI. The CDR3 DNA reads TGTGCCAGCATGACCGGGACCGACGCCTACGAGCAGTACGTC. Protein product: CASMTGTDAYEQYV.

The gene calls are TRBV18 and TRBJ1-5; 8 bases match TRBD1. Trimming removed 5 bases from V and 0 bases from J; junction bases left unmatched: 3. In germline, CDR1 is KGHSH, CDR2 LQKENI. The CDR3 consists of 15 residues. In nucleotides, the CDR3 is TGTGCCAGCTCATCAGACAGGGGTAGCAATCAGCCCCAGCATTTT. Its protein is CASSSDRGSNQPQHF.